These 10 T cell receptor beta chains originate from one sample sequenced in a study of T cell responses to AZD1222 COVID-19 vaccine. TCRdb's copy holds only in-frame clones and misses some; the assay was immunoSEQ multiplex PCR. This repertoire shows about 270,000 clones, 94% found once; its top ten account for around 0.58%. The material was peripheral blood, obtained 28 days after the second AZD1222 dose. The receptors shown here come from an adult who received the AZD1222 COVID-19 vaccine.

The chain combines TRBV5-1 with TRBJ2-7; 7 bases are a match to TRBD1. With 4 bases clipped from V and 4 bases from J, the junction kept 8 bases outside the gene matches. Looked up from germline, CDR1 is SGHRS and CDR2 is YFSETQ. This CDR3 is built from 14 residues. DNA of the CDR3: TGCGCCAGCAGCCCAGGGACAGCTACATACGAGCAGTACTTC. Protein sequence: CASSPGTATYEQYF.

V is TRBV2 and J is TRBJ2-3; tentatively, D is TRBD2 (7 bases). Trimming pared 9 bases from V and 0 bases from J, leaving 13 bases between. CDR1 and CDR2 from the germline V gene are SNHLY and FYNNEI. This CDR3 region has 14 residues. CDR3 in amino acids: CARRGRESTDTQYF. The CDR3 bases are TGTGCCAGAAGGGGGAGGGAAAGCACAGATACGCAGTATTTT.

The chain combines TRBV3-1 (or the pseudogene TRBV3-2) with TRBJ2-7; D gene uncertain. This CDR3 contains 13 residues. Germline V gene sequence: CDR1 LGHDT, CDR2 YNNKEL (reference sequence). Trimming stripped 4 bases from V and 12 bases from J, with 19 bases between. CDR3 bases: TGTGCCAGCAGCCGCACGGATGGTTCCATGGTGTACTTC. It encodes CASSRTDGSMVYF.

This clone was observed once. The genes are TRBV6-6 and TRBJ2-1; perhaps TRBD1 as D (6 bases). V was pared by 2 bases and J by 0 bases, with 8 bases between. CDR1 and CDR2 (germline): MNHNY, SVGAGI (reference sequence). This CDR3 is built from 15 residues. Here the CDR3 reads CASSYGGTSYNEQFF. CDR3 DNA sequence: TGTGCCAGCAGTTACGGGGGCACCTCCTACAATGAGCAGTTCTTC.

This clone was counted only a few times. Written as DNA, the CDR3 is TGTGCCAGCAGCTTAGGTTTGGGGGGGACGGGGAGCAATCAGCCCCAGCATTTT. It specifies CASSLGLGGTGSNQPQHF. The V gene is TRBV7-9, the J gene TRBJ1-5; a possible D gene is TRBD1 (5 bases). Germline CDR1 is SEHNR and CDR2 is FQNEAQ (reference sequence). Between the trimmed V and J ends, which lost 1 base and 1 base, there was a span of 17 bases. The CDR3 loop spans 18 amino acids.

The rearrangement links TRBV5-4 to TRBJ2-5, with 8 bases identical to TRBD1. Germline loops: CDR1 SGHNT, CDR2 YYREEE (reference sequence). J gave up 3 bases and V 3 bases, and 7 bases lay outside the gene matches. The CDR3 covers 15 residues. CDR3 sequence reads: CASSSRDRNEETQYF. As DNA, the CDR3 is TGTGCCAGCAGCTCCCGGGACAGGAACGAAGAGACCCAGTACTTC.

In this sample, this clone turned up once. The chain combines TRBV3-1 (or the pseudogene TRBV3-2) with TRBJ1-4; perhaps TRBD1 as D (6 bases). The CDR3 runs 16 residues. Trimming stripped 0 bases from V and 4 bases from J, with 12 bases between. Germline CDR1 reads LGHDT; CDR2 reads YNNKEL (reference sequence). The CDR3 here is CASSQEQGRGNEKLFF. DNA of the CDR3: TGTGCCAGCAGCCAAGAACAGGGAAGGGGTAATGAAAAACTGTTTTTT.

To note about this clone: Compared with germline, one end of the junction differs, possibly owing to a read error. Here the CDR3 DNA reads TGCGCCAGCAGTCAAGGATTTCTGGAGGTAGATACGCAGTATTTT. Translated: CASSQGFLEVDTQYF. The V and J genes are TRBV4-3 and TRBJ2-3, with D maybe TRBD2 (5 bases). The CDR3 covers 15 residues. From germline, CDR1 is LGHNA and CDR2 YSLEER.

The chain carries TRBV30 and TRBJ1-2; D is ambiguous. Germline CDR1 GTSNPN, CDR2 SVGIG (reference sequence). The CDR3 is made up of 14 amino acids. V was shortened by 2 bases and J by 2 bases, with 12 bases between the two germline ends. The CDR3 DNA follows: TGTGCCTGGAGTCGTTTGGGGAACAACTATGGCTACACCTTC. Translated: CAWSRLGNNYGYTF. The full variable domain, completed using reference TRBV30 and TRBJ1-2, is SQTIHQWPATLVQPVGSPLSLECTVEGTSNPNLYWYRQAAGRGLQLLFYSVGIGQISSEVPQNLSASRPQDRQFILSSKKLLLSDSGFYLCAWSRLGNNYGYTFGSGTRLTVV.

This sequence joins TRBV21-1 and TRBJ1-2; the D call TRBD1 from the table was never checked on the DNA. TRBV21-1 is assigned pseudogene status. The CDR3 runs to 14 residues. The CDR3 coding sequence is TGTGCCAGCGCTTTGAGGGGGCGCGACTATGGCTACACCTTC. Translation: CASALRGRDYGYTF.